This T cell receptor beta chain was documented in a study of shared clonotypes between healthy human individuals. Study-wide background: The plates for each donor numbered three CD4 naive, three CD4 memory, two CD8 naive and one CD8 memory.

With regard to this clone: Antigen: not known.

Sequencing used immunoSEQ multiplex PCR; TCRdb keeps in-frame clones, though not all of them. The repertoire holds almost 750,000 clones, about two thirds seen once, with approximately 2% in the top ten. Study-wide results and limits: The naive CD4 repertoires of four donors were compared, and approximately 5% of clonotypes were shared. Memory subsets generally showed smaller estimated richness than naive subsets did.

Germline CDR1 reads SQVTM; CDR2 reads ANQGSEA. The CDR3 is 16 residues long. The V segment lost 7 bases and the J segment 4 bases; nucleotides outside the gene matches: 17. Sequenced material: memory CD4+ T cells sorted from blood. This sample's subset: CD45RA-negative fraction. The chain employs TRBV29-1 and TRBJ2-3; 7 bases map to TRBD2. The sequence came from a woman in her 30s in good health. The CDR3 reads CSAQGAGDYVPDTQYF. CDR3 nucleotide sequence: TGCAGCGCCCAAGGGGCGGGAGACTACGTCCCAGATACGCAGTATTTT.